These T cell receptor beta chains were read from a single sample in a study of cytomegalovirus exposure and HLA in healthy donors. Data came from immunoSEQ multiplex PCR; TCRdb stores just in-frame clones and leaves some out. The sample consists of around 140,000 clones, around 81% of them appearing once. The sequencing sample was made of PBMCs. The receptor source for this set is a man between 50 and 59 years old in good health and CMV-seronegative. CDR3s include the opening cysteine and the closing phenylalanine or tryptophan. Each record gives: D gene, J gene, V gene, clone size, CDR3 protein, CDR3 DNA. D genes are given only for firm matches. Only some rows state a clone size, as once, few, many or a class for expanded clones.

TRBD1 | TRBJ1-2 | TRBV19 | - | CASRTLRETGEANYGYTF | TGTGCCAGTAGAACCCTAAGGGAAACAGGGGAAGCTAACTATGGCTACACCTTC
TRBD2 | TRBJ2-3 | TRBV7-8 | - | CASSLGSLAGAWDTQYF | TGTGCCAGCAGCTTAGGGTCCTTAGCGGGAGCGTGGGATACGCAGTATTTT
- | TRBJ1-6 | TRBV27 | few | CASRTANSPLHF | TGTGCCAGCAGGACTGCCAATTCACCCCTCCACTTT
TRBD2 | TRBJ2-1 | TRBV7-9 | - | CASSFKGGDYNEQFF | TGTGCCAGCAGCTTCAAGGGAGGGGACTACAATGAGCAGTTCTTC
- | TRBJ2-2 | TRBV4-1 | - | CASSQVGLRNTGELFF | TGCGCCAGCAGCCAAGTCGGACTGCGGAACACCGGGGAGCTGTTTTTT
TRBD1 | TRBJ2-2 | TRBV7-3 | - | CASSSGTGYTGELFF | TGTGCCAGCAGCTCCGGGACAGGGTACACCGGGGAGCTGTTTTTT
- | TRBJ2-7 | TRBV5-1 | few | CASSWTTSYEQYF | TGCGCCAGCTCTTGGACTACCTCCTACGAGCAGTACTTC
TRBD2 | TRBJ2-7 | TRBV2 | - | CASSERGGFSYEQYF | TGTGCCAGCAGTGAGCGGGGGGGCTTTTCCTACGAGCAGTACTTC
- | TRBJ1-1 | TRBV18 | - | CASSPGAGFYTEAFF | TGTGCCAGCTCACCAGGTGCAGGGTTTTACACTGAAGCTTTCTTT
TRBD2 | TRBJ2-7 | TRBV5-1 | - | CASSLDTSGSYEQYF | TGCGCCAGCAGCTTGGACACTAGCGGCTCCTACGAGCAGTACTTC
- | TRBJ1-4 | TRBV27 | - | CASRSGALEKLFF | TGTGCCAGCAGGTCCGGAGCCCTAGAAAAACTGTTTTTT
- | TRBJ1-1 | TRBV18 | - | CASSPLGETEAFF | TGTGCCAGCTCACCACTCGGGGAAACTGAAGCTTTCTTT
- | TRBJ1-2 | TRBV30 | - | CAWSQGFHGYTF | TGTGCCTGGAGCCAGGGATTCCATGGCTACACCTTC
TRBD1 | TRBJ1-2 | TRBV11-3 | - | CASSPGQGYYGYTF | TGTGCCAGCAGCCCAGGACAGGGGTACTATGGCTACACCTTC
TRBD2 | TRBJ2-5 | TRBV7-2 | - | CASSLVASGGLQETQYF | TGTGCCAGCAGCTTAGTGGCTAGCGGGGGGTTACAAGAGACCCAGTACTTC
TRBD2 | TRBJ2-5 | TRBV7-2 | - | CASSLGLAGIQETQYF | TGTGCCAGCAGCTTGGGACTAGCGGGGATTCAAGAGACTCAGTACTTC
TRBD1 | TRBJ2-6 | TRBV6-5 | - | CASNRDSSGANVLTF | TGTGCCAGCAATAGGGACAGCTCTGGGGCCAACGTCCTGACTTTC
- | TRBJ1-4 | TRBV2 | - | CASNGQPNEKLFF | TGTGCCAGCAATGGGCAGCCTAATGAAAAACTGTTTTTT
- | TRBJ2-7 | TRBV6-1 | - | CASILTGSSYEQYF | TGTGCCAGCATACTTACAGGGAGCTCCTACGAGCAGTACTTC
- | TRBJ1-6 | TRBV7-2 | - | CASSLVSLNSPLHF | TGTGCCAGCAGCTTAGTCTCTCTTAATTCACCCCTCCACTTT
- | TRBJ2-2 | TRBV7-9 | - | CASSLPSPGSTGELFF | TGTGCCAGCAGCTTGCCCTCCCCAGGTAGCACCGGGGAGCTGTTTTTT
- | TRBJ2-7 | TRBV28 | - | CASSWSSYEQYF | TGTGCCAGCAGCTGGAGCTCCTACGAGCAGTACTTC
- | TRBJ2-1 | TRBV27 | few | CASSPLAEYSYNEQFF | TGTGCCAGCAGTCCGTTAGCGGAATACTCCTACAATGAGCAGTTCTTC
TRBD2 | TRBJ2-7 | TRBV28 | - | CASIGFGTSGYEQYF | TGTGCCAGCATTGGATTCGGGACTAGCGGTTACGAGCAGTACTTC
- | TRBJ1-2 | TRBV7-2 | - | CASSLPRGANYGYTF | TGTGCCAGCAGCTTACCCCGCGGGGCTAACTATGGCTACACCTTC
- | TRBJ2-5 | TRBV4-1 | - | CASSQVTRAPETQYF | TGCGCCAGCAGCCAAGTTACGCGGGCCCCAGAGACCCAGTACTTC
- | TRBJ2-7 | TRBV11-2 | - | CASNSGGSYEQYF | TGTGCCAGCAATAGCGGAGGCTCCTACGAGCAGTACTTC
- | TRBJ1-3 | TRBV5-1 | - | CASSLVGTSSGNTIYF | TGCGCCAGCAGCTTGGTAGGGACTAGCTCTGGAAACACCATATATTTT
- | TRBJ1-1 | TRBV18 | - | CASSPGPLMNTEAFF | TGTGCCAGCTCACCAGGCCCCCTGATGAACACTGAAGCTTTCTTT
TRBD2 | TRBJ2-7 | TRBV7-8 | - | CASNPGLAPFEQYF | TGTGCCAGCAACCCGGGACTAGCGCCTTTCGAGCAGTACTTC
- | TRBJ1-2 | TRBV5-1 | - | CASSLGQKNGYTF | TGCGCCAGCAGCTTGGGGCAGAAAAATGGCTACACCTTC
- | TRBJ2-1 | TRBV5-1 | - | CASSPQGNEQFF | TGCGCCAGCAGCCCACAGGGAAATGAGCAGTTCTTC
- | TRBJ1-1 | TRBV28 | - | CASTEGTQNTEAFF | TGTGCCAGCACCGAGGGAACTCAGAACACTGAAGCTTTCTTT
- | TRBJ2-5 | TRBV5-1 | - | CASSDQTGWAEETQYF | TGCGCCAGCAGCGACCAAACGGGGTGGGCGGAGGAGACCCAGTACTTC
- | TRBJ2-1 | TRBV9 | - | CASSPSRVYEQFF | TGTGCCAGCAGCCCTAGCCGGGTCTATGAGCAGTTCTTC
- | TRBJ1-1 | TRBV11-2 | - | CASSLGVSVLGLRTEAFF | TGTGCCAGCAGCTTAGGAGTCTCAGTGTTAGGACTTAGGACTGAAGCTTTCTTT
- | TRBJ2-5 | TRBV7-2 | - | CASSLAPGQETQYF | TGTGCCAGCAGTCTAGCCCCAGGCCAAGAGACCCAGTACTTC
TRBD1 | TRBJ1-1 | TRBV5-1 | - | CASSATGGVTEAFF | TGCGCCAGCAGCGCTACAGGGGGCGTCACTGAAGCTTTCTTT
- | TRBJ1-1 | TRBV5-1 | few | CASSLAGQAPTEAFF | TGCGCCAGCAGCTTGGCAGGGCAGGCCCCCACTGAAGCTTTCTTT
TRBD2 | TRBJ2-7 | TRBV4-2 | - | CASSQELAGDEQYF | TGTGCCAGCAGCCAAGAGCTAGCGGGGGACGAGCAGTACTTC